The rows below give T cell receptor beta chains drawn from one sample of a study of blood T cell repertoires in COVID-19. Measured with immunoSEQ multiplex PCR; TCRdb has only the in-frame clones, and not every one. The sample includes under 300,000 clones, approximately 79% of them seen just once. Sequenced: peripheral blood. Receptors were obtained from a woman older than 75 with active or convalescent COVID-19. CDR3s include the opening cysteine and the closing phenylalanine or tryptophan. D genes are given only for firm matches. Expanded clones get a size class; other rows say once, few or many, or leave the size out.

.,.,TRBJ1-6,TRBV5-1,16,CASSLNREVNNSPLHF,TGCGCCAGCAGCTTGAATAGGGAGGTGAATAATTCACCCCTCCACTTT
.,TRBD1,TRBJ1-4,TRBV4-2,16,CASSQERRGLYEKLFF,TGTGCCAGCAGCCAAGAGAGGAGGGGGCTATATGAAAAACTGTTTTTT
few,.,TRBJ2-7,TRBV2,12,CASSVHTSEQYF,TGTGCCAGCAGTGTTCACACATCCGAGCAGTACTTC
.,.,TRBJ2-3,TRBV30,13,CAWSPGRSITQYF,TGTGCCTGGAGTCCCGGCAGGTCGATCACGCAGTATTTT
few,.,TRBJ2-7,TRBV7-2,15,CASSLAVRQGREQYF,TGTGCCAGCAGCTTAGCGGTCAGGCAGGGGCGCGAGCAGTACTTC
.,.,TRBJ2-5,TRBV5-1,13,CASSTQGRETQYF,TGCGCCAGCAGCACACAGGGTAGGGAGACCCAGTACTTC
.,.,TRBJ1-6,TRBV6-1,15,CASSEGSSYNSPLHF,TGTGCCAGCAGTGAGGGGAGCTCCTATAATTCACCCCTCCACTTT
.,TRBD2,TRBJ2-3,TRBV20-1,17,CSASSRTSGGSTDTQYF,TGCAGTGCTAGTTCACGGACTAGCGGGGGGAGCACAGATACGCAGTATTTT
.,.,TRBJ1-1,TRBV10-1,14,CASSDSRIHTEAFF,TGCGCCAGCAGTGACTCCAGGATTCACACTGAAGCTTTCTTT
.,.,TRBJ2-1,TRBV5-1,12,CASGVGADEQFF,TGCGCCAGTGGTGTTGGGGCCGATGAGCAGTTCTTC
few,.,TRBJ2-4,TRBV5-6,13,CASSLYQENIQYF,TGTGCCAGCAGCTTGTACCAGGAAAACATTCAGTACTTC
.,TRBD1,TRBJ1-6,TRBV30,17,CAWSGGQSGTYNSPLHF,TGTGCCTGGAGTGGGGGACAGTCGGGCACTTATAATTCACCCCTCCACTTT
once,TRBD2,TRBJ2-1,TRBV9,17,CASSVEGLAGLYNEQFF,TGTGCCAGCAGCGTAGAAGGACTAGCGGGGCTTTACAATGAGCAGTTCTTC
once,.,TRBJ1-3,TRBV29-1,13,CSVSTSSGNTIYF,TGCAGCGTTTCCACCAGCTCTGGAAACACCATATATTTT
.,.,TRBJ1-3,TRBV7-8,16,CASSLDLGSSGNTIYF,TGTGCCAGCAGCTTAGATCTTGGGAGCTCTGGAAACACCATATATTTT
few,.,TRBJ2-2,TRBV2,14,CASSDRYAPGELFF,TGTGCCAGCAGTGATCGTTACGCGCCCGGGGAGCTGTTTTTT
.,TRBD2,TRBJ2-5,TRBV5-5,15,CAAGTSRSLQETQYF,TGTGCCGCGGGGACTAGCCGCAGCCTCCAAGAGACCCAGTACTTC
few,TRBD2,TRBJ2-1,TRBV28,16,CASSSTSPVSYNEQFF,TGTGCCAGCAGTTCGACTAGCCCTGTCTCCTACAATGAGCAGTTCTTC
few,.,TRBJ1-1,TRBV14,13,CASSFYQNTEAFF,TGTGCCAGCAGTTTCTACCAGAACACTGAAGCTTTCTTT
.,TRBD1,TRBJ2-2,TRBV18,16,CASSPPGTGGDGELFF,TGTGCCAGCTCTCCCCCCGGGACAGGGGGCGACGGGGAGCTGTTTTTT
.,.,TRBJ1-2,TRBV27,13,CASSLELGGGYTF,TGTGCCAGCAGTTTAGAGTTAGGAGGCGGCTACACCTTC
.,.,TRBJ1-2,TRBV7-2,14,CASSQSTGNYGYTF,TGTGCCAGCAGTCAGAGTACGGGGAACTATGGCTACACCTTC
.,.,TRBJ1-1,TRBV10-3,16,CAISDVVSVRNTEAFF,TGTGCCATCAGCGATGTCGTGTCAGTCAGGAACACTGAAGCTTTCTTT
.,TRBD2,TRBJ2-1,TRBV7-2,14,CASGSGRAFPEQFF,TGTGCCAGCGGTAGCGGGAGGGCCTTTCCCGAGCAGTTCTTC
.,TRBD1,TRBJ2-3,TRBV5-5,15,CASSLWDREADTQYF,TGTGCCAGCAGCTTGTGGGACAGGGAGGCAGATACGCAGTATTTT
.,.,TRBJ1-3,TRBV6-5,12,CATQASGNTIYF,TGTGCCACTCAAGCCTCTGGAAACACCATATATTTT
.,.,TRBJ1-5,TRBV28,14,CASSSGQFNQPQHF,TGTGCCAGCAGTTCGGGACAATTCAATCAGCCCCAGCATTTT
once,.,TRBJ1-4,TRBV3-1/TRBV3-2,14,CASSHTDINEKLFF,TGTGCCAGCAGCCACACAGACATTAATGAAAAACTGTTTTTT
once,.,TRBJ2-1,TRBV3-1/TRBV3-2,13,CASSLGTGNEQFF,TGTGCCAGCAGCCTCGGAACGGGGAATGAGCAGTTCTTC
.,TRBD2,TRBJ2-1,TRBV10-2,17,CASSEWGTSGSIDEQFF,TGCGCCAGCAGTGAGTGGGGTACTAGCGGGAGTATAGATGAGCAGTTCTTC
.,TRBD1,TRBJ1-4,TRBV2,15,CASRGVRGLYEKLFF,TGTGCCAGCAGAGGGGTCAGGGGGCTTTATGAAAAACTGTTTTTT